Listed below are T cell receptor beta chains from one sample, sequenced in a study of cytomegalovirus exposure and HLA in healthy donors. TCRdb's table, derived via immunoSEQ multiplex PCR, lists solely in-frame clones and lacks some. The table lists about 160,000 clones, approximately 88% of them singletons. Sequenced: PBMCs. These receptors were collected from a woman aged 25 to 45 in good health and CMV-seronegative. Both conserved end residues are part of each CDR3. A D gene is named only where the DNA matches it firmly. Expanded clones are given a class, and other clones once, few, many or no size at all.

TRBV9	TRBD2	15	-	TRBJ2-1	TGTGCCAGCAGCGACGGACTAGCGGGAGACAATGAGCAGTTCTTC	CASSDGLAGDNEQFF
TRBV28	TRBD1	14	-	TRBJ1-6	TGTGCCAGCAGCCCTGGGGACAGAAATTCACCCCTCCACTTT	CASSPGDRNSPLHF
TRBV5-1	TRBD1	15	-	TRBJ1-5	TGCGCCAGCAGCTTAGACACAGGGGGGGTTGCGCCCCAGCATTTT	CASSLDTGGVAPQHF
TRBV4-1	-	15	-	TRBJ2-7	TGCGCCAGCAGCCCAAGTACAGGGAGCTCCTACGAGCAGTACTTC	CASSPSTGSSYEQYF
TRBV30	TRBD1	16	-	TRBJ1-2	TGTGCCTGGAGTGTATTGGGACAGACCGAGTTCTATGGCTACACCTTC	CAWSVLGQTEFYGYTF
TRBV15	TRBD2	18	-	TRBJ2-5	TGTGCCACCAGCAGAACCACTAGCGGGGGGCCCAGGGGGGAGACCCAGTACTTC	CATSRTTSGGPRGETQYF
TRBV7-9	-	13	-	TRBJ1-4	TGTTCCAGCAGCCCAACGGGGAATGAAAAACTGTTTTTT	CSSSPTGNEKLFF
TRBV27	TRBD2	17	-	TRBJ2-7	TGTGCCAGCAGTTTATTGTTCCCCCAGCGGGGAGGCTACGAGCAGTACTTC	CASSLLFPQRGGYEQYF
TRBV7-9	-	16	-	TRBJ1-4	TGTACCAGCACGTCAAGACAAGACAGTTATAATGAAAAACTGTTTTTT	CTSTSRQDSYNEKLFF
TRBV5-1	TRBD2	15	-	TRBJ2-7	TGCGCCAGCAGCTTGATCCGCGGGGGGAAATACGAGCAGTACTTC	CASSLIRGGKYEQYF
TRBV6-4	-	13	-	TRBJ2-5	TGTGCCAGCAGTGAACAGGAAGGAGAGACCCAGTACTTC	CASSEQEGETQYF
TRBV11-3	TRBD2	12	-	TRBJ2-7	TGTGCCAGCGGGCGGGGGACCTACGAGCAGTACTTC	CASGRGTYEQYF
TRBV2	-	16	-	TRBJ2-3	TGTGCCAGCCGGGGTGAGTGGCGGGGACTCACAGATACGCAGTATTTT	CASRGEWRGLTDTQYF
TRBV11-2	TRBD2	14	-	TRBJ2-7	TGTGCCAGCAGCTTTGCGGGGGGACTCTACGAGCAGTACTTC	CASSFAGGLYEQYF
TRBV7-2	TRBD2	17	-	TRBJ2-5	TGTGCCAGCAGCTGGGGGATAGGAGCGGGGGGACAAGAGACCCAGTACTTC	CASSWGIGAGGQETQYF
TRBV28	-	16	-	TRBJ1-5	TGTGCCAGCACCGAAGGGGGGGTTAATAGCAATCAGCCCCAGCATTTT	CASTEGGVNSNQPQHF
TRBV27	TRBD1	15	-	TRBJ1-1	TGTGCCAGCAGTCCCCAGGACAGGGGACACAATGAAGCTTTCTTT	CASSPQDRGHNEAFF
TRBV7-8	TRBD1	16	-	TRBJ2-3	TGTGCCAGCAGCTTAGTTAACAGGGGATTCACAGATACGCAGTATTTT	CASSLVNRGFTDTQYF
TRBV18	-	13	-	TRBJ2-7	TGTACCAGCTCACCAGGGACAACCTACGAGCAGTACTTC	CTSSPGTTYEQYF
TRBV30	-	16	-	TRBJ2-1	-	CAWGSGSSSSGTSEFF
TRBV25-1	TRBD1	13	-	TRBJ1-2	TGTGCCAGCCGTGAGACAGGGGGCTATGGCTACACCTTC	CASRETGGYGYTF
TRBV21-1	-	18	-	TRBJ1-5	TGTGCCAGCAGCAAAAACCCCCAGGGGGATAAAAGCAATCAGCCCCAGCATTTT	CASSKNPQGDKSNQPQHF
TRBV29-1	-	11	-	TRBJ2-4	TGCAGCGTTGAGGAGGGGCGCATTCAGTACTTC	CSVEEGRIQYF
TRBV19	TRBD1	14	once	TRBJ1-3	TGTGCCAGCTTCACCGGGACAGCTGGAAACACCATATATTTT	CASFTGTAGNTIYF
TRBV5-6	-	13	-	TRBJ2-1	TGTGCCAGCAGCCCGCGGGTGGTAGGTGAGCAGTTCTTC	CASSPRVVGEQFF
TRBV6-5	TRBD2	15	-	TRBJ2-1	TGTGCCAGCAGCCCCGGGGGGGGTACAGGAAATGAGCAGTTCTTC	CASSPGGGTGNEQFF
TRBV29-1	TRBD1	13	-	TRBJ2-7	TGCAGCGTTGATACGACAGGGAACTACGAGCAGTACTTC	CSVDTTGNYEQYF
TRBV9	TRBD1	14	-	TRBJ2-5	TGTGCCAGCAGCGAACAGGGGGCGGTTGGGGCCCAGTACTTC	CASSEQGAVGAQYF
TRBV7-9	-	12	few	TRBJ1-3	TGTTCCAGCAGCCCTCCTGGAAACACCATATATTTT	CSSSPPGNTIYF
TRBV2	TRBD1	14	-	TRBJ1-4	TGTGCCAGCAAGCAGGGACAGGGAAGGGAAAAACTGTTTTTT	CASKQGQGREKLFF
TRBV6-1	TRBD1	15	once	TRBJ1-5	TGTGCCGGAGCGGTGGGGACAGGGGGGAATCAGCCCCAGCATTTT	CAGAVGTGGNQPQHF
TRBV20-1	-	11	-	TRBJ1-6	TGCAGTGCTGGAGGTATTTCACCCCTCCACTTT	CSAGGISPLHF
TRBV5-6	TRBD2	16	-	TRBJ2-5	TGTGCCAGCAGCTCAGGGACTAGCGGGGTACAAGAGACCCAGTACTTC	CASSSGTSGVQETQYF
TRBV11-2	TRBD2	14	-	TRBJ2-7	TGTGCCAGCAGGAGACCCGGGAGGGCGGGCGAGCAGTACTTC	CASRRPGRAGEQYF
TRBV6-1	TRBD1	13	-	TRBJ2-7	TGTGCCAGCAGGACAGGGAGCTCCTACGAGCAGTACTTC	CASRTGSSYEQYF
TRBV15	TRBD1	16	-	TRBJ2-1	TGTGCCACCAGCGCATACCCCGGGACAGTAAACAATGAGCAGTTCTTC	CATSAYPGTVNNEQFF
TRBV28	TRBD1	16	-	TRBJ1-4	TGTGCCAGCAGTTCCATCGAACAGGGGTACAATGAAAAACTGTTTTTT	CASSSIEQGYNEKLFF
TRBV6-1	TRBD2	17	-	TRBJ2-3	TGTGCCAGCAGTGCCCGACGACTAGCGGGAGTCTCAGATACGCAGTATTTT	CASSARRLAGVSDTQYF
TRBV6-1	-	14	few	TRBJ1-5	TGTGCCAGCGGTAGCAGCAATAGCAATCAGCCCCAGCATTTT	CASGSSNSNQPQHF
TRBV4-2	-	14	-	TRBJ1-3	TGTGCCAGCAGCCAAGAGCGCGGGGTAGGCACCATATATTTT	CASSQERGVGTIYF
TRBV6-1	TRBD1	15	once	TRBJ2-7	TGTGCCAGCAGTCCAGGGGGCAGGGAGGTCTACGAGCAGTACTTC	CASSPGGREVYEQYF
TRBV6-5	TRBD2	16	few	TRBJ2-5	TGTGCCAGCAGTTACACCCGCGGCGGGAGCCGAGAGACCCAGTACTTC	CASSYTRGGSRETQYF
TRBV29-1	TRBD2	11	once	TRBJ2-1	TGCAGCGTAGGGACTAGGAGTGAGCAGTTCTTC	CSVGTRSEQFF
TRBV27	TRBD2	16	-	TRBJ2-7	TGTGCCAGCAGCCGCGCGACTAGCGGCGTAATATACGAGCAGTACTTC	CASSRATSGVIYEQYF